This TCR beta chain was sequenced for a study of blood T cell repertoires in COVID-19. Here immunoSEQ multiplex PCR was the method, and the copy in TCRdb shows in-frame clones only, minus some. Altogether 130,000 to 150,000 clones are present, approximately 88% being singletons, with the ten largest covering under 5.5%. Germline lookup yields CDR1 MGHRA and CDR2 YSYEKL. Losses at the gene ends were 2 bases for V and 7 bases for J; bases not matched to a gene: 7. The CDR3 consists of 15 residues. The chain joins TRBV4-1 to TRBJ2-3, with 9 bases lining up with TRBD2. This clonotype originated in a human donor in a cohort sampled during active COVID-19. The sequenced sample consisted of peripheral blood. Written as DNA, the CDR3 is TGCGCCAGCAGCCAACTAGCGGGGTCCTTGAATACGCAGTATTTT. This codes for CASSQLAGSLNTQYF.